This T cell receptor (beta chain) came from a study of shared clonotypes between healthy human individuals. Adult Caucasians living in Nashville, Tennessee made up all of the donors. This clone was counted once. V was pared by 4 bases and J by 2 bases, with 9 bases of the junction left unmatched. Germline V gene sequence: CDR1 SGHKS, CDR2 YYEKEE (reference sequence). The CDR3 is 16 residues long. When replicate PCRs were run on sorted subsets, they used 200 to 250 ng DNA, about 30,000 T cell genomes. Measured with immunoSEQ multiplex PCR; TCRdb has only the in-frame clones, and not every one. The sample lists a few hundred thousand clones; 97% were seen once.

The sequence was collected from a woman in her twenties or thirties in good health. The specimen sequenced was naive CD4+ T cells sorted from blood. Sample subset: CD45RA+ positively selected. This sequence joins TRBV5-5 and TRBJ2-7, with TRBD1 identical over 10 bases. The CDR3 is CASSPGTGAQAYEQYF. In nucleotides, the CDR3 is TGTGCCAGCAGCCCCGGGACAGGGGCCCAAGCCTACGAGCAGTACTTC.